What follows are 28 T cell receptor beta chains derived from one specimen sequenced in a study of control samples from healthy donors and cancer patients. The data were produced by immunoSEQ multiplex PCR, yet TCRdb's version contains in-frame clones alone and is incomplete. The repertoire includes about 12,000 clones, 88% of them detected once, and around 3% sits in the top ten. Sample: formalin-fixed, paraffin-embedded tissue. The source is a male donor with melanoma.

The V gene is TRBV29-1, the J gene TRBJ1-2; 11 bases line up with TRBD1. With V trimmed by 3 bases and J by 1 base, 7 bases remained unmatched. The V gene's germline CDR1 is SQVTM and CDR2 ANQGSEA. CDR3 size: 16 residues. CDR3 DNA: TGCAGCGTTGAGGACAGGGGGCGCAATAGTAACTATGGCTACACCTTC. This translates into CSVEDRGRNSNYGYTF. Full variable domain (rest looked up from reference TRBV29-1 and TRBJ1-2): SAVISQKPSRDICQRGTSLTIQCQVDSQVTMMFWYRQQPGQSLTLIATANQGSEATYESGFVIDKFPISRPNLTFSTLTVSNMSPEDSSIYLCSVEDRGRNSNYGYTFGSGTRLTVV.

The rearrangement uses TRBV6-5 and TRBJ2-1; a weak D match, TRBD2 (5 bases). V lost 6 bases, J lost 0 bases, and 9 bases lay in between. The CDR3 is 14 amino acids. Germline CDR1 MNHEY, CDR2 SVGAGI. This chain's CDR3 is CASSAGTSYNEQFF. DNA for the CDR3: TGTGCCAGCAGCGCGGGTACCTCCTACAATGAGCAGTTCTTC.

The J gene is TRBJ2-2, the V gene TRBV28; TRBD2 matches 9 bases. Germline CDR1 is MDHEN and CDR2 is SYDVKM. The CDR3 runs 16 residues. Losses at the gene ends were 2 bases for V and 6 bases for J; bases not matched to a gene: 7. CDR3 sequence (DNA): TGTGCCAGCAGTTTAGGGCTAGCGGGAATGGCCGGGGAGCTGTTTTTT. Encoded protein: CASSLGLAGMAGELFF.

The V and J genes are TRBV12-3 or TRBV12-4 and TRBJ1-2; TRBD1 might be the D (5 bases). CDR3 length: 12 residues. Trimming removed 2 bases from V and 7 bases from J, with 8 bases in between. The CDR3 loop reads CASSLYGAGYTF. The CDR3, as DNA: TGTGCCAGCAGTTTATACGGGGCTGGCTACACCTTC.

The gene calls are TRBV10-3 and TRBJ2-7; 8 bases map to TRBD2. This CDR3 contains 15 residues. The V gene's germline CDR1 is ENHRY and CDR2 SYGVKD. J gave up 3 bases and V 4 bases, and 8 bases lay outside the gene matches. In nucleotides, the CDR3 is TGTGCCATCAGTGGGGGGTTAGCGGGAATCTACGAGCAGTACTTC. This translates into CAISGGLAGIYEQYF.

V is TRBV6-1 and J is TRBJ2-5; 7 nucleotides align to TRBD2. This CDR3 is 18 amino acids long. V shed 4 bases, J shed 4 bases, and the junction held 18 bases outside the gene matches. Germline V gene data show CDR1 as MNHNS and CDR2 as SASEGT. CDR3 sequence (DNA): TGTGCCAGCAGTGGGTGGGGGACTACCAAAAGTACGGTAGAGACCCAGTACTTC. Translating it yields CASSGWGTTKSTVETQYF.

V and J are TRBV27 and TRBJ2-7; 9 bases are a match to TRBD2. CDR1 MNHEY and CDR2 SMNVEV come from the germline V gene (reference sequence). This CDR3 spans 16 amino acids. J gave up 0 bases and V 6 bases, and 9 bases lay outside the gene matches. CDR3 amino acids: CASSAMNSGGSYEQYV. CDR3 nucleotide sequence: TGTGCCAGCAGCGCCATGAATAGCGGGGGCTCCTACGAGCAGTACGTC.

CDR3 region: CSAPFTDTQYF. The CDR3 coding sequence is TGCAGTGCTCCCTTCACAGATACGCAGTATTTT. This chain joins TRBV20-1 and TRBJ2-3; D uncertain. The CDR3 is made up of 11 amino acids. Deletions cut 5 bases from V and 2 bases from J, with 5 bases between. The germline V gene encodes CDR1 DFQATT and CDR2 SNEGSKA (reference sequence).

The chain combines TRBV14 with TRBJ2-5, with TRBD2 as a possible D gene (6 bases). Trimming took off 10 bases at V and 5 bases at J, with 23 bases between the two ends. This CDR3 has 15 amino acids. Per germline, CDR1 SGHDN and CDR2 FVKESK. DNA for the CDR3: TGTGCCACCCCACCCAAGGACTATCGGCCGGAGACCCAGTACTTC. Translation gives CATPPKDYRPETQYF.

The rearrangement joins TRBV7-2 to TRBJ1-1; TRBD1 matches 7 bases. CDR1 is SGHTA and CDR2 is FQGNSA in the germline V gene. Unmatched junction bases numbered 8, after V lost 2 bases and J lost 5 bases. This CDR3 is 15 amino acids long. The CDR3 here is CASSLWNRGDTEAFF. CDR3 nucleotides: TGTGCCAGCAGCTTATGGAACAGGGGAGATACTGAAGCTTTCTTT.

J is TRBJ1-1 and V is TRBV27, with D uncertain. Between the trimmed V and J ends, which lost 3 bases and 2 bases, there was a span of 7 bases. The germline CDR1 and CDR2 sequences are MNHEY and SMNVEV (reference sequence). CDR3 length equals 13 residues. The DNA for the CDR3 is TGTGCCAGCAGTTTTACAGTAAACACTGAAGCTTTCTTT. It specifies CASSFTVNTEAFF.

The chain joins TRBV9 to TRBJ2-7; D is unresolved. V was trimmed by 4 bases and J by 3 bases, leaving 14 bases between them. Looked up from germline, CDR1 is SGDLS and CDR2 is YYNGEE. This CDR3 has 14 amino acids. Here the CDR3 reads CASSLSIQNYEQYF. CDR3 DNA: TGTGCCAGCAGCCTCTCCATCCAGAACTACGAGCAGTACTTC.

CDR3 sequence: CASSPNGYNEQFF. The CDR3 DNA follows: TGTGCCAGCAGCCCCAACGGATACAATGAGCAGTTCTTC. The chain recombines TRBV6-6 with TRBJ2-1; no firm D call. Germline V gene sequence: CDR1 MNHNY, CDR2 SVGAGI (reference sequence). The CDR3 sequence is 13 residues long. V was shortened by 6 bases and J by 4 bases, with 10 bases between the two germline ends.

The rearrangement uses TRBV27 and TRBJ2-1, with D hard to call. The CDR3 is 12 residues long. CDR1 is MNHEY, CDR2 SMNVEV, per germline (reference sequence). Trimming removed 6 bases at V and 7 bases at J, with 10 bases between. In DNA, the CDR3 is TGTGCCAGCAGCACTCCGCTTAATGAGCAGTTCTTC. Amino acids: CASSTPLNEQFF.

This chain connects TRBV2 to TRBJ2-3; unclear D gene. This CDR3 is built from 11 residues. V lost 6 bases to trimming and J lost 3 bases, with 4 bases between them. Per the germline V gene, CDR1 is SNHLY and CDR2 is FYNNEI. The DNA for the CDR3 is TGTGCCAGCAGCTGGACAGATACGCAGTATTTT. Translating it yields CASSWTDTQYF.

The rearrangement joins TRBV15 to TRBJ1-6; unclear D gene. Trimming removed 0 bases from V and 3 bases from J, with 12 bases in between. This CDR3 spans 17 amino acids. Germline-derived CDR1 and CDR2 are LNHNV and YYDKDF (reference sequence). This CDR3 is CATSREIQEFYNSPLHF. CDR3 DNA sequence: TGTGCCACCAGCAGAGAAATCCAGGAATTCTATAATTCACCCCTCCACTTT.

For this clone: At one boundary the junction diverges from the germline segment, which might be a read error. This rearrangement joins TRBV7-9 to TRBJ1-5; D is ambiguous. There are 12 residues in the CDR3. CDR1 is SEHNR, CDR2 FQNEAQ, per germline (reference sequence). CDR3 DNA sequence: TGTGCCAGCACCTTAGGACGTCAGCCCCAGCATTTT. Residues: CASTLGRQPQHF.

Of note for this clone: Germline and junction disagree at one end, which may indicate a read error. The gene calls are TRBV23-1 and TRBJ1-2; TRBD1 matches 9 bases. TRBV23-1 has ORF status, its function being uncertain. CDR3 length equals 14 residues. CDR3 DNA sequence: TGCACCAGGAGCCTGGGACAGGGAATCTATGGCTACACCTTC. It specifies CTRSLGQGIYGYTF.

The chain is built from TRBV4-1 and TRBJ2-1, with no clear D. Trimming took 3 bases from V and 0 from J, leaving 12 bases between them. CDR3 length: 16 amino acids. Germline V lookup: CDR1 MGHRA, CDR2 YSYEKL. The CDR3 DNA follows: TGCGCCAGCAGCCAGGCGCAGGAAAACTCCTACAATGAGCAGTTCTTC. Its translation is CASSQAQENSYNEQFF.

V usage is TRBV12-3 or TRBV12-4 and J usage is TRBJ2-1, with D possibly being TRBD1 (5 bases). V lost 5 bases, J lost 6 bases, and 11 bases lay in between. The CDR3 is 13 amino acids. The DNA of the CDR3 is TGTGCCAGCAGTCAGGGTTCTAGCAATGAGCAGTTCTTC. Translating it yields CASSQGSSNEQFF.

CDR3: CASSQLGVREGLNEQFF. In DNA, the CDR3 is TGTGCCAGCAGCCAATTGGGGGTGCGGGAGGGCCTGAATGAGCAGTTCTTC. The chain uses TRBV14 and TRBJ2-1, with TRBD2 identical over 9 bases. CDR3 length: 17 amino acids. The V gene's germline CDR1 is SGHDN and CDR2 FVKESK. V gave up 2 bases and J gave up 7 bases; unmatched junction bases: 12.

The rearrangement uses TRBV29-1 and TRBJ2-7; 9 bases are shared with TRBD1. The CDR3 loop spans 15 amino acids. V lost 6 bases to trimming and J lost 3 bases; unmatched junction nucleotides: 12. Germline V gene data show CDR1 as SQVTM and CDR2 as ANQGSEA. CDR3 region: CSVSKAGTGIYEQYF. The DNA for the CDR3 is TGCAGCGTCTCAAAGGCCGGGACAGGGATCTACGAGCAGTACTTC.

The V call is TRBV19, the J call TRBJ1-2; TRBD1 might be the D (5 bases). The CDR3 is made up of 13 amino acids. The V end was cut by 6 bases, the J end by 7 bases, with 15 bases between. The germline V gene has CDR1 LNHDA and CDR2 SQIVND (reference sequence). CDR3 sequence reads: CASRKREDSGYTF. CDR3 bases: TGTGCCAGTAGGAAACGTGAAGACAGTGGCTACACCTTC.

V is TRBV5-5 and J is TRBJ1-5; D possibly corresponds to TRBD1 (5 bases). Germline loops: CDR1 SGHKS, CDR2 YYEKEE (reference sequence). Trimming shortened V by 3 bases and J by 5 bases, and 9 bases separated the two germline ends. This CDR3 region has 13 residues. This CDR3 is CASSSDRDQPQHF. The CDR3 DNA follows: TGTGCCAGCAGCTCCGACAGAGATCAGCCCCAGCATTTT.

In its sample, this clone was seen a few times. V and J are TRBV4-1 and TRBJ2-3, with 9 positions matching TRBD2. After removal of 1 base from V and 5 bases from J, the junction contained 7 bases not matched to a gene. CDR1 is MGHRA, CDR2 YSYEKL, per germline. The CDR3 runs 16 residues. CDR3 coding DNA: TGCGCCAGCAGCCAAGTGGCGGGAGGGTTTGGAGATACGCAGTATTTT. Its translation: CASSQVAGGFGDTQYF.

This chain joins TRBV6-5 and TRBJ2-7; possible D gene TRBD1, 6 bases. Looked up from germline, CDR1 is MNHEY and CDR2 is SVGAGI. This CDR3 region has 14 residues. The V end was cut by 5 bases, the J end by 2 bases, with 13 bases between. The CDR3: CASSRPGQAYEQYF. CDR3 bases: TGTGCCAGCAGTCGACCGGGACAAGCCTACGAGCAGTACTTC.

The CDR3 nucleotides are TGTGCCAGCAAGACGGACAGGGGGGGGTACTACGCCAAAAACATTCAGTACTTC. It specifies CASKTDRGGYYAKNIQYF. The chain links TRBV2 to TRBJ2-4, with 10 bases matching TRBD1. The CDR3 is 18 residues long. V lost 7 bases, J lost 1 base, and 13 bases stayed unmatched. CDR1 SNHLY and CDR2 FYNNEI come from the germline V gene.

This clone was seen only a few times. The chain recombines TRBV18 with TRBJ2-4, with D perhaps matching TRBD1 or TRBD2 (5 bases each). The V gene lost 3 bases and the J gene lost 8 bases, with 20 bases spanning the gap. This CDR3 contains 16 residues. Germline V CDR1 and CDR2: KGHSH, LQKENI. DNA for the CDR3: TGTGCCAGCTCACCCGAACCTACGGGGCGTAACGACATTCAGTACTTC. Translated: CASSPEPTGRNDIQYF.